This paragraph covers one TCR beta chain sequence. This record comes from a study of blood T cell repertoires in COVID-19. The overall study: Samples representing acute and convalescent COVID-19 were sourced from the United States, Italy and Spain.

Libraries were prepared by immunoSEQ multiplex PCR; TCRdb keeps only in-frame clonotypes and omits some of them. The table records hundreds of thousands of clones, over 70% of them present only once. CDR3 length equals 16 residues. Germline V gives CDR1 SGHVS, CDR2 FNYEAQ. Trimming at V came to 4 bases and at J to 6 bases, leaving 11 bases not matched to a gene. The source material was peripheral blood. This chain links TRBV7-6 with TRBJ2-1; 8 bases agree with TRBD2. The origin of this receptor is a middle-aged woman who had recovered from COVID-19. This chain's CDR3 is CASSSGAGGPFNEQFF. The DNA for the CDR3 is TGTGCCAGCAGCTCTGGGGCGGGGGGCCCTTTCAATGAGCAGTTCTTC.